This T cell receptor (beta chain) was found in a study of a mutant IDH1 vaccine in newly diagnosed glioma. On the study more broadly: Previous care, which was radiotherapy, temozolomide, or both, most often involved both. Broader study findings: Pseudoprogression showed no apparent link to changes in top peripheral T cell clonotypes. The study observed vaccine-induced immune responses in 90% to 95% of patients.

Details on this clone: Its antigen remains unknown.

Time point: baseline, week 1 (first vaccination visit). Treatment noted: pre-vaccination baseline after standard-of-care therapy. Each tumor in the donors was a new WHO grade 3 or 4 astrocytoma, IDH1-mutant and ATRX-lost. The assay was immunoSEQ multiplex PCR, and TCRdb's table has in-frame clones only and misses some. The sample records over 45,000 clones, approximately 92% being singletons. This receptor was taken from a man aged 45 to 65 with glioma. Source: PBMCs, taken from a glioma patient treated with radiotherapy, temozolomide or both.

This CDR3 is CASSSRNQPQHF. CDR3 DNA: TGTGCCAGTAGTTCCCGGAATCAGCCCCAGCATTTT. The chain couples TRBV19 to TRBJ1-5; D call uncertain. The CDR3 runs to 12 residues. CDR1 is LNHDA, CDR2 SQIVND, per germline (reference sequence). The V end was cut by 5 bases, the J end by 4 bases, with 6 bases between.